The clone carrying this TCR beta chain was found many times. The data were taken from a study of CD8 T cells in ankylosing spondylitis. MiXCR was run by TCRdb on the 5' RACE reads, yielding one entry per CDR3 protein. Of some 120,000 distinct CDR3 sequences in the sample, 7% were seen once. CDR1 and CDR2 (germline): MGHDK, SYGVNS. The CDR3 extends over 14 amino acids. Trimming removed 9 bases from V and 3 bases from J, with 17 bases in between. The TCR originated in a male donor with ankylosing spondylitis or in good health (not recorded which). Specimen: blood, either unsorted or a sorted T cell fraction (not recorded which). The rearrangement links TRBV25-1 to TRBJ1-2; TRBD1 might be the D (5 bases). CDR3 sequence (DNA): TGTGCCAGTACCCATCGGGGGGGGGACTATGGCTACACCTTC. Amino acids: CASTHRGGDYGYTF.